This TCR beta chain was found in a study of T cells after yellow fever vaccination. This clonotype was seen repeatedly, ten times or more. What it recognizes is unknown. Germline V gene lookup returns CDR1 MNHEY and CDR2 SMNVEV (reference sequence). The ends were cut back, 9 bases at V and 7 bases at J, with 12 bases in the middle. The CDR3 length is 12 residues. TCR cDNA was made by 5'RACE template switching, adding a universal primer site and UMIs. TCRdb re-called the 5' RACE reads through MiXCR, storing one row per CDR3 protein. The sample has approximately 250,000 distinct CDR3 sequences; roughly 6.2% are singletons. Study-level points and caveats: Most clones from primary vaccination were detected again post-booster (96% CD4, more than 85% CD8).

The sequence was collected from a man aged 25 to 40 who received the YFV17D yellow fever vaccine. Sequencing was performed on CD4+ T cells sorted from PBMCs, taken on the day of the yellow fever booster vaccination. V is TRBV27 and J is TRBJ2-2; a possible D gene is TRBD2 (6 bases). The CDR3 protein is CASGTSGGELFF. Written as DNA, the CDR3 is TGTGCCAGTGGGACTTCTGGCGGGGAGCTGTTTTTT.